Listed below are T cell receptor beta chains from one sample, sequenced in a study of T-cell memory formation after mild COVID-19. Each CDR3 protein is one row after TCRdb ran MiXCR on the 5' RACE reads. The sample has under 300,000 distinct CDR3 sequences, 16% seen once. What was sequenced was PBMCs or a T cell subset sorted from them (not recorded which). The source of these receptors is a man younger than 35 who had mild COVID-19 (a few samples of this study predate the infection). Cell type and time point are not known. Each CDR3 is given with its conserved first and last residue. D genes are given only for firm matches. Not all rows give a size; the values are once, few, many and, for expanded clones, a class.

size,V,J,D,CDR3,DNA
NA,TRBV6-1,TRBJ1-5,TRBD1,CASRVRGQAFNQPQHF,TGTGCCAGCAGGGTGCGGGGACAGGCCTTCAATCAGCCCCAGCATTTT
few,TRBV29-1,TRBJ1-1,TRBD1,CSVGFGQGKNTEAFF,TGCAGCGTTGGGTTCGGACAGGGAAAGAACACTGAAGCTTTCTTT
few,TRBV20-1,TRBJ1-1,NA,CIRRRGVNTEAFF,TGCATCCGACGCAGGGGAGTGAACACTGAAGCTTTCTTT
NA,TRBV2,TRBJ2-7,NA,CAATDNLSYEQYF,TGTGCCGCGACAGATAACCTTTCCTACGAGCAGTACTTC
NA,TRBV5-1,TRBJ1-2,NA,CASSETADGYTF,TGCGCCAGCAGCGAGACGGCCGATGGCTACACCTTC
NA,TRBV12-3/TRBV12-4,TRBJ2-1,NA,CASSLTFNEQFF,TGTGCCAGCAGTTTGACTTTTAATGAGCAGTTCTTC
NA,TRBV20-1,TRBJ1-2,NA,CSASPNGGGYTF,TGCAGTGCTAGTCCGAACGGGGGGGGCTACACCTTC
NA,TRBV3-1,TRBJ2-1,TRBD1,CASSYGQGWYEQFF,TGTGCCAGCAGCTACGGACAGGGGTGGTATGAGCAGTTCTTC
NA,TRBV27,TRBJ2-7,NA,CATTGGLRHEQYF,TGTGCCACCACTGGGGGGCTAAGGCACGAGCAGTACTTC
few,TRBV6-6,TRBJ1-6,NA,CASSLPPGQRDNSPLHF,TGTGCCAGCAGCTTACCACCGGGACAAAGAGATAATTCACCCCTCCACTTT